This T cell receptor (beta chain) was observed in a study of Graves' ophthalmopathy and Graves' hyperthyroidism (dated by TCRdb to between 2017 and 2018). General notes on the study: A patient counted as having stable hyperthyroidism if there was no progression to ophthalmopathy within 18 months of follow-up. TCR beta repertoire signatures were used to distinguish Graves' ophthalmopathy from Graves' hyperthyroidism and to predict progression to ophthalmopathy. In total, under 150 blood samples were TCR-sequenced: fewer than 50 ophthalmopathy, some 80 hyperthyroidism and roughly 17 hyperthyroidism-to-ophthalmopathy patients. To explore V-J signatures that separate ophthalmopathy from hyperthyroidism, a discovery set of about 98 patients was enrolled, consisting of approximately 44 with ophthalmopathy and roughly 59 with stable hyperthyroidism. The independent validation cohort included around 19 hyperthyroidism patients plus 17 patients who later progressed from hyperthyroidism to ophthalmopathy. In several hyperthyroidism patients, the T-cell repertoires found in thyroid tissue were compared with those found in blood. Once sampling was done, hyperthyroidism patients were given methimazole at a starting dose of 30 mg daily, while ophthalmopathy patients were given high-dose intravenous methylprednisolone. On the study overall, not on this receptor specifically: Ophthalmopathy was separated from stable hyperthyroidism by the 13-signature model with around 88% sensitivity and 81% to 84% specificity in cross-validation and with 80%/75% in the test set. Most of the expanded thyroid clonotypes with a frequency above 0.001 were also detected in blood, and it was suggested that the thyroid immune response may be reflected by blood repertoires. Sample size was not statistically predetermined, and group allocation was not concealed from the investigators. In validation, the model predicted ophthalmopathy progression with 55% to 71% sensitivity and about 73% specificity; some twelve predicted patients were CT-confirmed with GO in a median of about 7.1 months.

This clonotype was seen at least ten times. This receptor's antigen is unknown. No per-base quality is available; no much larger clone lies one base away. Hyperthyroidism patients were newly diagnosed, were aged 18 to 65 years, and had a disease duration under 2 months. Patients with other autoimmune diseases, uncontrolled infections, pregnancy or lactation were excluded. Diagnosis was based on clinical symptoms, serum thyroxine, TRAb, thyroid ultrasound and orbital computed tomography. Total RNA was extracted using Trizol reagent, and RNA quality was checked on an Agilent 2100 Bioanalyzer. For repertoire sequencing, the TCR beta CDR3 regions were amplified from RNA transcripts. The first round was an RT-PCR using HTBI primers with the Qiagen OneStep RT-PCR kit, and this first round was followed by a second-round multiplex PCR, then size selection and purification. Libraries were sequenced on an Illumina HiSeq2000 using paired-end 100 bp reads. Concerning the study's data processing: Reads were processed with SOAPnuke, discarding reads with adapters, uncalled bases, mean Phred below 15, or no exact constant-primer or identifier match. COPE v1.2.5 was used to merge high-quality paired reads. Clonotypes were defined as unique nucleotide sequences and were aligned to IMGT TRB V, D and J references using MiTCR v1.1. Only V-J combinations with frequency above 0.0001 were analysed, covering around 99% of repertoires. For each V-J combination, a TCR clonal expansion and chaos score was defined as F50 clonal expansion divided by the chaos observed in the TCRdist matrix. Welch's t-statistics and random forest were used to narrow the features down to around 12 V-J combinations, which were then fed into a naive Bayes classifier. Thyroid-blood repertoire similarity was quantified with the Morisita-Horn index. The public reads were quality trimmed at Q25 with fastp and then assembled into clones with MiXCR by TCRdb, keeping productive beta chains. Identical CDR3 protein sequences are pooled into one entry, listed with their most common genes and DNA. These V and J calls are TCRdb output, not the study's own analysis. The sample includes approximately 1.2 million distinct CDR3 sequences, with 35% to 40% observed a single time. Jointly, the top ten make up approximately 10% of the sample.

Its CDR3 holds 15 amino acids, cysteine through phenylalanine. The DNA shown is the 45-base CDR3, in frame from base 1. The germline V gene encodes CDR1 KGHDR and CDR2 SFDVKD. V sheds 7 bases and J sheds 3 bases, leaving 16 bases between their ends. The material sequenced was peripheral blood or thyroid tissue (not recorded which). The receptor was isolated from an adult man with Graves' hyperthyroidism. The sequence is built from TRBV24-1 and TRBJ2-3; TRBD2 is perhaps the D gene, given 5 matching bases. The DNA reads as follows: TGTGCCACCAGCACTACGGGGTTGTGGACAGATACGCAGTATTTT. This gives the protein CATSTTGLWTDTQYF.